The 6 T cell receptor beta chains listed next were all sequenced from one sample in a study of T cell responses to AZD1222 COVID-19 vaccine. The assay was immunoSEQ multiplex PCR, and TCRdb's table has in-frame clones only and misses some. This sample has about 130,000 clones, with 80% to 95% found just once. This specimen consisted of peripheral blood, obtained 28 days after the second AZD1222 dose. The receptor source for this set is an adult who received the AZD1222 COVID-19 vaccine.

The rearrangement joins TRBV4-2 to TRBJ1-2; the D is unclear. The CDR3 sequence is 13 residues long. From germline, CDR1 is LGHNA and CDR2 YNFKEQ. Trimming stripped 5 bases from V and 7 bases from J, with 14 bases between. This CDR3 reads CASSADGGGGYTF. CDR3 in DNA: TGTGCCAGCAGCGCAGATGGAGGCGGTGGCTACACCTTC.

The chain uses TRBV7-8 and TRBJ1-4; unclear D gene. The germline V gene has CDR1 SGHVS and CDR2 FQNEAQ. Trimming left V 7 bases short and J 6 bases short, with 12 bases between. The CDR3 extends over 13 amino acids. CDR3: CASTLRDDEKLFF. CDR3 DNA sequence: TGTGCCAGCACCCTTAGGGATGATGAAAAACTGTTTTTT.

The chain has TRBV15 and TRBJ1-5; the D gene is possibly TRBD1 (5 bases). Trimming stripped 8 bases from V and 3 bases from J, with 14 bases between. This CDR3 spans 14 amino acids. CDR1 LNHNV and CDR2 YYDKDF come from the germline V gene (reference sequence). CDR3 coding DNA: TGTGCCACCCGTTCTGGGGGGTCCAATCAGCCCCAGCATTTT. Protein: CATRSGGSNQPQHF.

The chain links TRBV18 to TRBJ2-1; D call uncertain. The V end was cut by 3 bases, the J end by 0 bases, with 9 bases between. CDR1 is KGHSH and CDR2 is LQKENI in the germline V gene. The CDR3 is 15 amino acids. Here the CDR3 reads CASSPQRGSYNEQFF. CDR3 coding DNA: TGTGCCAGCTCACCGCAGCGTGGCTCCTACAATGAGCAGTTCTTC.

The J gene is TRBJ2-7, the V gene TRBV5-1, with 7 nucleotides matching TRBD1. This CDR3 is 15 amino acids long. V shed 3 bases and J 4 bases; nucleotides not matched to a gene: 10. CDR1 is SGHRS, CDR2 YFSETQ, per germline. The CDR3 sequence: CASSSGQVPDYEQYF. The CDR3 DNA is TGCGCCAGCAGCTCCGGACAGGTTCCCGATTACGAGCAGTACTTC.

This rearrangement joins TRBV9 to TRBJ1-2; D remains unclear. The CDR3 extends over 15 amino acids. V lost 0 bases and J 1 base, leaving 10 bases between the germline ends. The germline CDR1 and CDR2 sequences are SGDLS and YYNGEE. For the CDR3, the DNA is TGTGCCAGCAGCGTAGAAGCAACTCTTAACTATGGCTACACCTTC. Translated, it gives CASSVEATLNYGYTF.